The T cell receptor beta chain under discussion was sequenced for a study of shared clonotypes between healthy human individuals. CDR1 is ENHRY, CDR2 SYGVKD, per germline. The CDR3 spans 17 residues. J was trimmed by 6 bases and V by 4 bases; bases with no gene match: 16. Of note for this clone: What it binds is not known.

Study findings and constraints: Although depth was large, rarefaction showed that sequencing of the sorted subsets was incomplete.

Assay used: immunoSEQ multiplex PCR; TCRdb lists only in-frame clones, some missing. The sample lists around 1.5 million clones, under 99% occurring once. This sequence was found in a man aged 25-40 years in good health. V and J are TRBV10-3 and TRBJ1-1; TRBD1 matches 8 bases. The sequenced sample consisted of naive CD4+ T cells sorted from blood. Subset given: CD45RA+ positively selected. CDR3 protein: CAISAGVAGGEAAEAFF. The CDR3 region has the DNA TGTGCCATCAGTGCCGGTGTGGCAGGGGGCGAAGCCGCTGAAGCTTTCTTT.